The present TCR beta chain was sequenced within a study of blood T cell repertoires in COVID-19. Per the authors' pipeline: How many nucleated cells were present was estimated from reference gene primer amplification. TCRdb's copy holds only in-frame clones and misses some; the assay was immunoSEQ multiplex PCR. Clone size and V and J calls were adopted from that table, with D and trimming inferred from the DNA. The sample yields 15,000 to 20,000 clones, about 90% seen once. The CDR3 consists of 13 residues. Germline V gives CDR1 MGHDK, CDR2 SYGVNS. V was trimmed by 7 bases and J by 5 bases, leaving 14 bases between them.

The source is a human donor in a cohort sampled during active COVID-19. What was sequenced was peripheral blood. The chain recombines TRBV25-1 with TRBJ2-5; tentative D call: TRBD1 (5 bases). The CDR3 sequence: CASTYRSGETQYF. The CDR3 bases are TGTGCCAGCACCTACAGGAGTGGCGAGACCCAGTACTTC.